What follows are 26 T cell receptor beta chains derived from one specimen sequenced in a study of shared clonotypes between healthy human individuals. Clones were read by immunoSEQ multiplex PCR, and TCRdb kept only the in-frame ones, dropping some. The top ten hold roughly 0.83% of the sample, which has over 950,000 clones, approximately 77% seen once. Sequenced input: memory CD4+ T cells from PBMCs. The subset was: CD45RA-negative fraction. These receptors were collected from a man aged 18 to 29 in good health. Some clones in this sample may be carry-over from other donors' samples.

V usage is TRBV11-3 and J usage is TRBJ2-2; the D gene is possibly TRBD2 (5 bases). The germline gives CDR1 SGHNT, CDR2 YENEEA. The CDR3 spans 14 residues. V was trimmed by 1 base and J by 2 bases, leaving 5 bases between them. CDR3: CASSLGTNTGELFF. The CDR3 DNA follows: TGTGCCAGCAGCTTAGGGACTAACACCGGGGAGCTGTTTTTT.

This clone was detected only a few times. The rearrangement joins TRBV9 to TRBJ2-1; 8 bases are shared with TRBD1. This CDR3 region has 15 residues. V shed 4 bases, J shed 1 base, and the junction held 4 bases outside the gene matches. CDR1 and CDR2 (germline): SGDLS, YYNGEE. The CDR3 sequence is CASSPRTGSYNEQFF. The CDR3 nucleotides are TGTGCCAGCAGCCCTCGGACAGGGTCCTACAATGAGCAGTTCTTC.

The chain couples TRBV5-1 to TRBJ2-3; 9 positions agree with TRBD1. This CDR3 comprises 14 residues. Germline values: CDR1 SGHRS, CDR2 YFSETQ. V dropped 4 bases and J dropped 6; count of bases not matched to a gene: 6. As DNA, the CDR3 is TGCGCCAGCAGCCAGCCCGACAGGGGGGATACGCAGTATTTT. Translating it yields CASSQPDRGDTQYF.

This sequence joins TRBV18 and TRBJ2-3; D call uncertain. CDR1 is KGHSH and CDR2 is LQKENI in the germline V gene. Trimming took off 3 bases at V and 2 bases at J, with 6 bases between the two ends. The CDR3 contains 13 residues. The chain's CDR3 is CASSPANTDTQYF. CDR3 nucleotides: TGTGCCAGCTCACCGGCCAACACAGATACGCAGTATTTT.

J is TRBJ2-2 and V is TRBV9; 11 nucleotides match TRBD1. Germline assignment: CDR1 SGDLS and CDR2 YYNGEE. The CDR3 spans 16 residues. With V trimmed by 3 bases and J by 5 bases, 6 bases remained unmatched. The CDR3 DNA follows: TGTGCCAGCAGCGCCTCCGGGACAGGGGGTACCGGGGAGCTGTTTTTT. Residues: CASSASGTGGTGELFF. The complete variable domain, with remaining parts taken from reference TRBV9 and TRBJ2-2, reads DSGVTQTPKHLITATGQRVTLRCSPRSGDLSVYWYQQSLDQGLQFLIQYYNGEERAKGNILERFSAQQFPDLHSELNLSSLELGDSALYFCASSASGTGGTGELFFGEGSRLTVL.

This clone has only one observation. The rearrangement joins TRBV6-1 to TRBJ2-7, with D possibly matching TRBD2 (6 bases). V was cut by 3 bases and J by 6 bases, with 21 bases left in between. Per the germline V gene, CDR1 is MNHNS and CDR2 is SASEGT. The CDR3 is 16 residues long. The CDR3 is CASSEVGRGAPGEQYF. The CDR3 region has the DNA TGTGCCAGCAGTGAGGTCGGTCGCGGGGCCCCCGGCGAGCAGTACTTC.

This clone appeared once. The chain recombines TRBV2 with TRBJ2-5, with D perhaps being TRBD1 or TRBD2 (6 bases each). V dropped 7 bases and J dropped 5 bases, with 8 bases sitting between them. The V gene's germline CDR1 is SNHLY and CDR2 FYNNEI. CDR3 length: 11 amino acids. CDR3 DNA: TGTGCCAGCAAGGGGGGCGAGACCCAGTACTTC. Its translation is CASKGGETQYF.

The chain couples TRBV2 to TRBJ1-1; D is unresolved. The CDR3 has 13 residues. CDR1 is SNHLY and CDR2 is FYNNEI in the germline V gene. The V end lost 9 bases, the J end lost 3 bases, and 14 bases lay between the germline ends. The CDR3 DNA reads TGTGCCAGTTACAGTCTCCGGGACACTGAAGCTTTCTTT. This translates into CASYSLRDTEAFF.

Details on this clone: A clone one base away is much larger, so this may be a read error. The same CDR3 is also encoded by other DNA sequences in this sample. The gene calls are TRBV5-6 and TRBJ1-2, with D possibly being TRBD1 (5 bases). The germline V gene encodes CDR1 SGHDT and CDR2 YYEEEE. The CDR3 has 13 amino acids. Trimming pared 4 bases from V and 5 bases from J, leaving 12 bases between. The CDR3 sequence is CASSLWQGYGYTF. CDR3 DNA: TGTGCCAGCAGCCTGTGGCAGGGATATGGCTACACCTTC.

The V gene is TRBV18, the J gene TRBJ2-1, with 8 bases aligning to TRBD1. This CDR3 is 14 amino acids long. The germline V gene has CDR1 KGHSH and CDR2 LQKENI. V lost 5 bases and J lost 4; bases outside the gene matches: 4. CDR3 residues: CASSRQGSYNEQFF. For the CDR3, the DNA is TGTGCCAGCTCAAGACAGGGGTCTTACAATGAGCAGTTCTTC. The whole variable domain, remainder taken from reference TRBV18 and TRBJ2-1, is NAGVMQNPRHLVRRRGQEARLRCSPMKGHSHVYWYRQLPEEGLKFMVYLQKENIIDESGMPKERFSAEFPKEGPSILRIQQVVRGDSAAYFCASSRQGSYNEQFFGPGTRLTVL.

CDR3 DNA: TGTGCCAGCAGTCCCTCCGGGACAGGCCTAAATGAGCAGTTCTTC. Amino acid sequence: CASSPSGTGLNEQFF. This chain joins TRBV28 and TRBJ2-1; 8 bases match TRBD1. Per the germline V gene, CDR1 is MDHEN and CDR2 is SYDVKM. CDR3 length: 15 amino acids. V was pared by 5 bases and J by 7 bases, with 10 bases of the junction left unmatched. The full variable domain, in which reference TRBV28 and TRBJ2-1 provide the parts outside the CDR3, is DVKVTQSSRYLVKRTGEKVFLECVQDMDHENMFWYRQDPGLGLRLIYFSYDVKMKEKGDIPEGYSVSREKKERFSLILESASTNQTSMYLCASSPSGTGLNEQFFGPGTRLTVL.

This chain links TRBV5-1 with TRBJ2-3; D perhaps matches TRBD1 (5 bases). In germline, CDR1 is SGHRS, CDR2 YFSETQ. The CDR3 loop spans 14 amino acids. Deletions cut 6 bases from V and 2 bases from J, with 13 bases between. This CDR3 is CASNPTGNTDTQYF. CDR3 in DNA: TGCGCCAGCAACCCTACAGGAAACACAGATACGCAGTATTTT.

The V call is TRBV7-3, the J call TRBJ2-1, with a weak D call TRBD2 (6 bases). The germline V gene encodes CDR1 SGHTA and CDR2 FQGTGA. Trimming took 3 bases from V and 4 from J, leaving 7 bases between them. There are 13 residues in the CDR3. CDR3 in amino acids: CASSLRDYNEQFF. The CDR3 nucleotides read TGTGCCAGCAGCTTGCGGGATTACAATGAGCAGTTCTTC.

The V gene is TRBV27, the J gene TRBJ1-6; TRBD1 aligns across 10 bases. V was pared by 4 bases and J by 8 bases, with 8 bases of the junction left unmatched. The germline CDR1 and CDR2 sequences are MNHEY and SMNVEV (reference sequence). The CDR3 runs to 16 residues. In DNA form, the CDR3 reads TGTGCCAGCAGTTCAACGACAGGGGGCATTGATTCACCCCTCCACTTT. This codes for CASSSTTGGIDSPLHF.

This sequence joins TRBV18 and TRBJ1-1; 7 bases match TRBD1. The CDR3 length is 17 residues. The ends lost 3 bases at V and 0 bases at J; junction bases unmatched: 10. CDR1 is KGHSH, CDR2 LQKENI, per germline. The CDR3 reads CASSPLDRISMNTEAFF. CDR3 bases: TGTGCCAGCTCACCCCTGGACAGGATTTCAATGAACACTGAAGCTTTCTTT. The whole variable domain, remainder taken from reference TRBV18 and TRBJ1-1, is NAGVMQNPRHLVRRRGQEARLRCSPMKGHSHVYWYRQLPEEGLKFMVYLQKENIIDESGMPKERFSAEFPKEGPSILRIQQVVRGDSAAYFCASSPLDRISMNTEAFFGQGTRLTVV.

This clone was recorded only once. CDR3: CASSQDGVPGNTIYF. The CDR3 DNA reads TGCGCCAGCAGCCAAGATGGGGTTCCTGGAAACACCATATATTTT. V gene TRBV4-3 combines with J gene TRBJ1-3; D gene uncertain. Germline loops: CDR1 LGHNA, CDR2 YSLEER. This CDR3 has 15 residues. V lost 0 bases and J lost 2, with 8 bases in between.

Of note for this clone: One base away lies a much larger clone, so this may be a sequencing read error. This CDR3 is also generated by other DNA sequences in the sample. The V call is TRBV15, the J call TRBJ1-2; D might be TRBD1 (5 bases). CDR1 LNHNV and CDR2 YYDKDF come from the germline V gene (reference sequence). This CDR3 is 16 amino acids long. This CDR3 is CATSRDSFSREHGYTF. The CDR3 bases are TGTGCCACTAGCAGAGATTCTTTTTCCAGGGAGCATGGCTACACCTTC.

This clone occurred a few times. This chain links TRBV18 with TRBJ2-5, with 8 bases identical to TRBD2. Gene TRBJ2-7 matches the end of the DNA better, so the J call may be wrong. From germline, CDR1 is KGHSH and CDR2 LQKENI. CDR3 length: 15 amino acids. In DNA, the CDR3 is TGTGCCAGCTCACTTCGGCGGGGGGACTCCTACGAGCAGTACTTC. Translated, it gives CASSLRRGDSYEQYF.

V gene TRBV5-1 combines with J gene TRBJ2-2; D is unclear. The CDR3 is 14 amino acids. CDR1 is SGHRS, CDR2 YFSETQ, per germline. V was pared by 5 bases and J by 3 bases, with 11 bases between. CDR3 sequence reads: CASSMELYTGELFF. The CDR3 nucleotides read TGCGCCAGCAGTATGGAGTTGTACACCGGGGAGCTGTTTTTT. The variable domain in full, with the rest retrieved from reference TRBV5-1 and TRBJ2-2, is KAGVTQTPRYLIKTRGQQVTLSCSPISGHRSVSWYQQTPGQGLQFLFEYFSETQRNKGNFPGRFSGRQFSNSRSEMNVSTLELGDSALYLCASSMELYTGELFFGEGSRLTVL.

In this sample, this clone turned up a few times. The chain carries TRBV11-3 and TRBJ2-1; D is undetermined. Per germline, CDR1 SGHNT and CDR2 YENEEA. Trimming removed 3 bases at V and 10 bases at J, with 13 bases between. This CDR3 is built from 13 residues. DNA of the CDR3: TGTGCCAGCAGCTTCGGCAGCCCCTCAGAGCAGTTCTTC. This encodes CASSFGSPSEQFF.

J is TRBJ2-7 and V is TRBV7-8; the match to TRBD1 covers 9 bases. Germline-derived CDR1 and CDR2 are SGHVS and FQNEAQ. V dropped 0 bases and J dropped 4; count of bases not matched to a gene: 7. The CDR3 is 16 amino acids. CDR3 nucleotides: TGTGCCAGCAGCTTAGCGGAGGGACAGGGCGAGTACGAGCAGTACTTC. It is translated as CASSLAEGQGEYEQYF.

This chain joins TRBV5-1 and TRBJ2-7, with D unresolved. The CDR3 spans 13 residues. Trimming shortened V by 0 bases and J by 3 bases, and 7 bases separated the two germline ends. Germline V CDR1 and CDR2: SGHRS, YFSETQ. The CDR3 region has the DNA TGCGCCAGCAGCTTGGAACAGAACTACGAGCAGTACTTC. Its translation: CASSLEQNYEQYF.

The chain is built from TRBV5-1 and TRBJ2-2; TRBD2 agrees at 9 bases. Germline loops: CDR1 SGHRS, CDR2 YFSETQ. J was trimmed by 2 bases and V by 4 bases; bases with no gene match: 6. This CDR3 region has 16 residues. CDR3 region: CASSHGLAQNTGELFF. DNA of the CDR3: TGCGCCAGCAGCCATGGACTAGCGCAAAACACCGGGGAGCTGTTTTTT.

The rearrangement links TRBV7-3 to TRBJ2-2, with D perhaps matching TRBD1 or TRBD2 (5 bases each). V lost 5 bases to trimming and J lost 1 base, with 11 bases between them. The germline V gene has CDR1 SGHTA and CDR2 FQGTGA. The CDR3 has 15 residues. DNA of the CDR3: TGTGCCAGCAGCCTTTTGGGGGAGAACACCGGGGAGCTGTTTTTT. Translating gives CASSLLGENTGELFF.

The chain joins TRBV4-3 to TRBJ2-1, with TRBD2 matching 12 bases. There are 16 residues in the CDR3. In germline, CDR1 is LGHNA, CDR2 YSLEER. V was clipped by 3 bases and J by 6 bases; unmatched bases: 6. This chain's CDR3 is CASSQETSGRLNEQFF. DNA of the CDR3: TGCGCCAGCAGCCAGGAGACTAGCGGGAGACTCAATGAGCAGTTCTTC.

V usage is TRBV7-9 and J usage is TRBJ2-7; TRBD2 aligns across 7 bases. The V segment lost 7 bases and the J segment 0 bases; nucleotides outside the gene matches: 6. Germline CDR1 reads SEHNR; CDR2 reads FQNEAQ (reference sequence). The CDR3 contains 14 residues. In DNA, the CDR3 is TGTGCCAGCAAGATGGGAGGGGCCTCCTACGAGCAGTACTTC. It is translated as CASKMGGASYEQYF.